These T cell receptor beta chains were read from a single sample in a study of T cells in Graves' hyperthyroidism and ophthalmopathy. Each CDR3 protein gets one entry after TCRdb re-called the multiplex PCR reads with MiXCR. The sample has around 500,000 distinct CDR3 sequences, around 13% seen once. The sample taken for sequencing was blood. The receptor set was obtained from a woman aged 40 to 50 with Graves' hyperthyroidism. The CDR3 runs from the conserved cysteine through the conserved F or W. A D gene is named only where the DNA matches it firmly. Expanded clones get a size class; other rows say once, few or many, or leave the size out.

V gene	CDR3 length	J gene	clone size	D gene	CDR3 protein	CDR3 DNA
TRBV6-2/TRBV6-3	15	TRBJ2-3	-	TRBD2	CASSSLAAGTDTQYF	TGTGCCAGCAGTTCACTAGCGGCCGGCACAGATACGCAGTATTTT
TRBV7-2	15	TRBJ2-1	many	TRBD2	CASSSSSGLGNEQFF	TGTGCCAGCAGCTCTTCTAGCGGGTTGGGGAATGAGCAGTTCTTC
TRBV28	15	TRBJ1-1	many	TRBD1	CASSSGTGSRTEAFF	TGTGCCAGCTCATCCGGGACAGGGAGTCGCACTGAAGCTTTCTTT
TRBV15	14	TRBJ2-1	few	-	CATSMRLAYNEQFF	TGTGCCACCAGCATGCGCCTGGCATACAATGAGCAGTTCTTC
TRBV20-1	17	TRBJ2-1	-	TRBD2	CSARAVGLAGSYNEQFF	TGCAGTGCTAGAGCTGTGGGACTAGCGGGATCCTACAATGAGCAGTTCTTC
TRBV11-2	16	TRBJ2-7	many	TRBD1	CASSLATGGRRYEQYF	TGTGCCAGCAGCTTAGCTACAGGGGGCAGGAGGTACGAGCAGTACTTC
TRBV28	15	TRBJ2-2	few	TRBD1	CASSFGQVNTGELFF	TGTGCCAGCAGTTTCGGACAGGTGAACACCGGGGAGCTGTTTTTT
TRBV27	15	TRBJ1-5	many	TRBD1	CASRNRGYSNQPQHF	TGTGCCAGCAGAAACAGGGGTTATAGCAATCAGCCCCAGCATTTT
TRBV14	12	TRBJ1-3	few	-	CASSYDPGAIYF	TGTGCCAGCAGCTACGACCCAGGGGCCATATATTTT
TRBV7-7	18	TRBJ1-3	once	TRBD1	CASSPGKPGQTSGNTIYF	TGTGCTAGCAGCCCCGGTAAGCCGGGACAGACGTCTGGAAACACCATATATTTT
TRBV20-1	15	TRBJ1-4	many	TRBD1	CSARVTGRGKEKLFF	TGCAGTGCTAGGGTGACAGGGAGAGGAAAGGAAAAACTGTTTTTT
TRBV27	15	TRBJ2-3	few	TRBD2	CASCPLAGGTDTQYF	TGTGCCAGCTGTCCTTTGGCGGGAGGCACAGATACGCAGTATTTT
TRBV28	12	TRBJ1-2	-	-	CAGRTGLSGYTF	TGTGCCGGCCGAACAGGGTTAAGTGGCTACACCTTC